These T cell receptor beta chains were read from a single sample in a study of somatic mutations in cytotoxic T cells in rheumatoid arthritis. TCRdb keeps only in-frame clones here, not all; method: immunoSEQ multiplex PCR. Of roughly 4,700 clones in the sample, approximately 84% were seen once. Sequenced input: CD8+ T cells sorted from blood. The source is a man in his 70s with rheumatoid arthritis. CDR3s include the opening cysteine and the closing phenylalanine or tryptophan. A D gene is named only where the DNA matches it firmly. Only part of the rows carry a size: once, few, many, or a class if the clone is expanded.

j_call | v_call | d_call | clone_size | cdr3_length | cdr3_aa | cdr3_nt
TRBJ1-2 | TRBV28 | NA | NA | 13 | CASSLLSGYGYTF | TGTGCCAGCAGTTTGTTGTCGGGGTACGGCTACACCTTC
TRBJ2-1 | TRBV5-1 | TRBD2 | NA | 16 | CASSRAGTSGDNEQFF | TGCGCCAGCAGCCGCGCCGGAACTAGCGGGGATAATGAGCAGTTCTTC
TRBJ2-5 | TRBV5-1 | TRBD1 | NA | 16 | CASSSLPGQEKETQYF | TGCGCCAGCAGCTCCCTTCCGGGACAGGAAAAAGAGACCCAGTACTTC
TRBJ1-2 | TRBV13 | TRBD1 | NA | 13 | CASSGQEKDGYTF | TGTGCCAGCAGCGGACAGGAGAAGGATGGCTACACCTTC
TRBJ2-7 | TRBV27 | TRBD1 | NA | 14 | CASSLGSGGYEQYF | TGTGCCAGCAGTTTAGGGTCAGGGGGTTACGAGCAGTACTTC
TRBJ1-2 | TRBV30 | NA | NA | 14 | CAWSVHRSDSGYTF | TGTGCCTGGAGTGTACACAGGTCCGACTCGGGCTACACCTTC
TRBJ2-3 | TRBV9 | NA | large | 16 | CASSEGWSSATDTQYF | TGTGCCAGCAGTGAGGGGTGGTCTAGCGCCACAGATACGCAGTATTTT
TRBJ2-7 | TRBV2 | NA | NA | 13 | CATQTGTVGEQYF | TGTGCCACTCAGACCGGGACTGTCGGCGAGCAGTACTTC
TRBJ2-7 | TRBV9 | NA | NA | 14 | CASSAGAATYEQYF | TGTGCCAGCAGCGCGGGAGCAGCGACCTACGAGCAGTACTTC
TRBJ2-6 | TRBV7-3 | NA | NA | 17 | CASSLGGGNSGANVLTF | TGTGCCAGCAGCTTGGGGGGTGGAAACTCTGGGGCCAACGTCCTGACTTTC
TRBJ2-1 | TRBV19 | TRBD1 | NA | 13 | CATDRTGYNEQFF | TGTGCCACCGATCGGACAGGATACAATGAGCAGTTCTTC
TRBJ2-7 | TRBV6-5 | NA | NA | 13 | CASSYDYTYEQYF | TGTGCCAGCAGTTACGACTATACCTACGAGCAGTACTTC
TRBJ2-1 | TRBV2 | TRBD2 | NA | 14 | CASSDGGGGNEQFF | TGTGCCAGCAGTGACGGGGGGGGAGGGAATGAGCAGTTCTTC
TRBJ2-1 | TRBV6-5 | TRBD2 | NA | 16 | CASSYSSGSSYNEQFF | TGTGCCAGCAGTTACTCCAGCGGGAGCTCCTACAATGAGCAGTTCTTC
TRBJ1-3 | TRBV4-1 | NA | NA | 15 | CASSQDPGVGNTIYF | TGCGCCAGCAGCCAAGATCCCGGGGTGGGAAACACCATATATTTT
TRBJ1-4 | TRBV29-1 | TRBD1 | NA | 16 | CSVEDDRGLTNEKLFF | TGCAGCGTTGAAGACGACAGGGGGCTGACTAATGAAAAACTGTTTTTT
TRBJ1-5 | TRBV5-5 | TRBD1 | NA | 15 | CASSFLTGEGQPQHF | TGTGCCAGCAGCTTTCTGACAGGGGAGGGTCAGCCCCAGCATTTT
TRBJ2-7 | TRBV6-5 | TRBD1 | NA | 14 | CASSYATGIYEQYF | TGTGCCAGCAGTTACGCGACAGGGATCTACGAGCAGTACTTC
TRBJ1-5 | TRBV27 | NA | NA | 15 | CASSFFAGRDQPQHF | TGTGCCAGCAGTTTTTTCGCAGGGAGGGATCAGCCCCAGCATTTT
TRBJ1-5 | TRBV9 | NA | NA | 14 | CASSAGVSNQPQHF | TGTGCCAGCAGCGCAGGGGTTAGCAATCAGCCCCAGCATTTT